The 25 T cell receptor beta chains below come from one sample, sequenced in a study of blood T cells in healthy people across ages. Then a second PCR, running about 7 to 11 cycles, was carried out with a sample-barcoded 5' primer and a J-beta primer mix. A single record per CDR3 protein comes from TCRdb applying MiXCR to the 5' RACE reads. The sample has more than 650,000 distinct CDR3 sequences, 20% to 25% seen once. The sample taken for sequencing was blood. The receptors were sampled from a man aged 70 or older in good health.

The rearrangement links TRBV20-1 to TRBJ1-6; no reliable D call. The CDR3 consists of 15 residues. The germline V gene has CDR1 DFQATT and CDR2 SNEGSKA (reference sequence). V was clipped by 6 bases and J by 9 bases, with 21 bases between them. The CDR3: CSAEVHRSRGSPLHF. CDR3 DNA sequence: TGCAGTGCCGAGGTGCACAGATCACGGGGTTCACCCCTCCACTTT.

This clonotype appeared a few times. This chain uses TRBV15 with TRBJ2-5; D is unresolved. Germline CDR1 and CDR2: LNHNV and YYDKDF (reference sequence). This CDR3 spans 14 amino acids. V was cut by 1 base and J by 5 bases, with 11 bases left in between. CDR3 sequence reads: CATSRVGFGETQYF. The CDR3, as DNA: TGTGCCACCAGCAGAGTAGGGTTCGGGGAGACCCAGTACTTC.

The CDR3 DNA follows: TGTGCCAGCCTTGTGGGGGTGCCCGGGGAGCTGTTTTTT. As protein: CASLVGVPGELFF. The chain links TRBV11-2 to TRBJ2-2; D possibly uses TRBD1 or TRBD2 (5 bases each). This CDR3 contains 13 residues. Per the germline V gene, CDR1 is SGHAT and CDR2 is FQNNGV. The V and J ends lost 8 bases and 6 bases respectively, with 13 bases between them.

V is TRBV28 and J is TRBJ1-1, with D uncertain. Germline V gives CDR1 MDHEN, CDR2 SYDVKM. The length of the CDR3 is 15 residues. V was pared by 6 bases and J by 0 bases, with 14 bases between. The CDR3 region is CASSFASGMNTEAFF. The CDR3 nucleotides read TGTGCCAGCAGCTTCGCGTCGGGGATGAACACTGAAGCTTTCTTT. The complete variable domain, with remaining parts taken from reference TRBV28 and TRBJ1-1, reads DVKVTQSSRYLVKRTGEKVFLECVQDMDHENMFWYRQDPGLGLRLIYFSYDVKMKEKGDIPEGYSVSREKKERFSLILESASTNQTSMYLCASSFASGMNTEAFFGQGTRLTVV.

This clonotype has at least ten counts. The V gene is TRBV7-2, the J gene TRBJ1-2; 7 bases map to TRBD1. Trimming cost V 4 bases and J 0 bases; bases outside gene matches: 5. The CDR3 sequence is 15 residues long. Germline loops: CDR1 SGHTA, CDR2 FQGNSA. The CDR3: CASSSRQGANYGYTF. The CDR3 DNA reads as TGTGCCAGCAGCTCCCGTCAGGGGGCTAACTATGGCTACACCTTC. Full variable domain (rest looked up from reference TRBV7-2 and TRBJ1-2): GAGVSQSPSNKVTEKGKDVELRCDPISGHTALYWYRQSLGQGLEFLIYFQGNSAPDKSGLPSDRFSAERTGGSVSTLTIQRTQQEDSAVYLCASSSRQGANYGYTFGSGTRLTVV.

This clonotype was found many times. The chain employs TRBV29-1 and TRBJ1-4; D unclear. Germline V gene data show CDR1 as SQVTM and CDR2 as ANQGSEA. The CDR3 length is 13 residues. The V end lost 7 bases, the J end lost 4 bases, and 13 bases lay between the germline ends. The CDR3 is CSAAVENNEKLFF. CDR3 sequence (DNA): TGCAGCGCTGCGGTTGAGAATAATGAAAAACTGTTTTTT.

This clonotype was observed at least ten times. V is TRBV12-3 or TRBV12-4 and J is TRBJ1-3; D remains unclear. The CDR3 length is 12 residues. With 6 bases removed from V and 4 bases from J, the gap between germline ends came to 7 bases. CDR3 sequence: CASRLIGNTIYF. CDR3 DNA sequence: TGTGCCAGCAGGTTGATCGGAAACACCATATATTTT.

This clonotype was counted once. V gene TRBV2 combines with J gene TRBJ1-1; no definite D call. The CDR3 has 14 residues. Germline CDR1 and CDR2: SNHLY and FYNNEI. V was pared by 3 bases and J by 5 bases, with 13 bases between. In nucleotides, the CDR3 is TGTGCCAGCAGTGAGAGGCAGGACGGGACTGAAGCTTTCTTT. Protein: CASSERQDGTEAFF.

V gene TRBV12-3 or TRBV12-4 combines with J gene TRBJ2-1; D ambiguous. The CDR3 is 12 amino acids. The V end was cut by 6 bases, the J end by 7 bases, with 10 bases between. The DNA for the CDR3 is TGTGCCAGCAGAAGGAACGTGAATGAGCAGTTCTTC. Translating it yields CASRRNVNEQFF.

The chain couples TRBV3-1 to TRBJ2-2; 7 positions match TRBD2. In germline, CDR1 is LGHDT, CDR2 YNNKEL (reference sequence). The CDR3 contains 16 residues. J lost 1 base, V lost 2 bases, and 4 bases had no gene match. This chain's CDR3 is CASSQPTSVNTGELFF. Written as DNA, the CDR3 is TGTGCCAGCAGCCAACCCACTAGCGTGAACACCGGGGAGCTGTTTTTT.

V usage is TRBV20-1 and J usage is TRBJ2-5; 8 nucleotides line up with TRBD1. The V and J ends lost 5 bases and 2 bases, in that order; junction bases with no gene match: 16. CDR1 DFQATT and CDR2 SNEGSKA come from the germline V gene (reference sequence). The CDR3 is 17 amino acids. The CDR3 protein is CSAHFPHGQGIQETQYF. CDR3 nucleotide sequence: TGCAGTGCTCACTTCCCCCATGGACAGGGTATACAAGAGACCCAGTACTTC.

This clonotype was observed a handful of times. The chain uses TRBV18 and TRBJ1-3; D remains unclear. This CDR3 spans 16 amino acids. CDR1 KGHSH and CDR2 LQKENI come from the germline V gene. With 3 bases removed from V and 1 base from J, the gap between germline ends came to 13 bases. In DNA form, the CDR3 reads TGTGCCAGCTCACCGAGTGGGCGCCAATCTGGAAACACCATATATTTT. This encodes CASSPSGRQSGNTIYF.

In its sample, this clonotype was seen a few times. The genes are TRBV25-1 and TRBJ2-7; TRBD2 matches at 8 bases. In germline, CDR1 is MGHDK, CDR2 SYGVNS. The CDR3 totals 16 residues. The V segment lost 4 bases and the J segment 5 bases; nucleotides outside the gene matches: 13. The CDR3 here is CASSGCEGLVVHEQYV. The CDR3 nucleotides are TGTGCCAGCAGTGGGTGTGAGGGACTAGTAGTTCACGAGCAGTACGTC.

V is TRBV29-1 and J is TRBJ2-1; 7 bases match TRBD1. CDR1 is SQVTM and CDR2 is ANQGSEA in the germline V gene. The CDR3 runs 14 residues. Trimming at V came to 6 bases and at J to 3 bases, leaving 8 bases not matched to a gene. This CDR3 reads CSVHPGQRYNEQFF. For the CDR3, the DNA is TGCAGCGTGCACCCGGGACAGCGCTACAATGAGCAGTTCTTC.

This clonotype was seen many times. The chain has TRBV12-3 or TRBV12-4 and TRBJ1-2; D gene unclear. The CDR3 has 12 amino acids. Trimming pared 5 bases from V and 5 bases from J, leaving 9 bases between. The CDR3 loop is CASSKGLYGYTF. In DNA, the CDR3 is TGTGCCAGCAGTAAGGGCCTATATGGCTACACCTTC.

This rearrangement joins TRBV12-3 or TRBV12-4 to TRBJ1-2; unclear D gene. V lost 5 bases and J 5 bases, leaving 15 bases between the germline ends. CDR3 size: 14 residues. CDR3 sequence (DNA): TGTGCCAGCAGTCCGGGGAGCGACCGTTATGGCTACACCTTC. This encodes CASSPGSDRYGYTF.

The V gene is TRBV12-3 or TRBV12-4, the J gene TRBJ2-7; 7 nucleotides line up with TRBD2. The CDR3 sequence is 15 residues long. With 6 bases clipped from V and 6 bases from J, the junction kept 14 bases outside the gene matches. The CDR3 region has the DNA TGTGCCAGCAGCCCAGCGGGATCTCTCTCGATCGAGCAGTACGTC. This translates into CASSPAGSLSIEQYV.

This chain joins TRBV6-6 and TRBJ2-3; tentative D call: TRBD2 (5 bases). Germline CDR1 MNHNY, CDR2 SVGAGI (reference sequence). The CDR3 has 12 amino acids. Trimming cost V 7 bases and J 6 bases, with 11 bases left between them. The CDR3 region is CASTHRRDTQYF. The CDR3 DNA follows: TGTGCCAGCACCCACCGGAGGGATACGCAGTATTTT.

CDR3 nucleotide sequence: TGTGCCAGCAGCTTAGATTGGGGGGCCACTGAAGCTTTCTTT. Its protein is CASSLDWGATEAFF. The chain couples TRBV7-2 to TRBJ1-1; weak D call: TRBD1 (6 bases). CDR1 and CDR2 from the germline V gene are SGHTA and FQGNSA. The CDR3 length is 14 residues. V dropped 1 base and J dropped 4 bases, with 10 bases sitting between them.

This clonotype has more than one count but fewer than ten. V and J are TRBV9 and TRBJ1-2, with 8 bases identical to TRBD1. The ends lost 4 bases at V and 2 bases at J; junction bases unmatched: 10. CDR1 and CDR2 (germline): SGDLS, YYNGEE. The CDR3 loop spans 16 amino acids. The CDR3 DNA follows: TGTGCCAGCAGCCCAACCCCGGGACAGGCCAACTATGGCTACACCTTC. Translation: CASSPTPGQANYGYTF.

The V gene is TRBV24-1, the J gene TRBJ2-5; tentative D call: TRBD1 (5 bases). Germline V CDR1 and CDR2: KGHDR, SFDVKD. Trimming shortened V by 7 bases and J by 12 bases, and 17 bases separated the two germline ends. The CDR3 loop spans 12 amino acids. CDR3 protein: CATRGNEETEYF. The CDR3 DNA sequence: TGTGCCACCAGGGGAAATGAAGAGACAGAGTACTTC.

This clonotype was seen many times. The CDR3: CASRQGDYLFNEQFF. The DNA for the CDR3 is TGTGCCAGCAGGCAAGGGGACTACCTTTTCAATGAGCAGTTCTTC. This sequence joins TRBV28 and TRBJ2-1; 7 bases are shared with TRBD2. The junction had 11 bases not matched to a gene; V was cut back by 6 bases and J by 6 bases. The CDR3 consists of 15 residues. The germline V gene has CDR1 MDHEN and CDR2 SYDVKM.

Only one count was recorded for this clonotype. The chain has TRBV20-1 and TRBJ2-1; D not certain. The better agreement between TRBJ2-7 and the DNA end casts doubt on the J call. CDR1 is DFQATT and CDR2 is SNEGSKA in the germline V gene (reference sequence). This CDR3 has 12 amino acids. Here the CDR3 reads CSASSGAYEQYF. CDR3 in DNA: TGCAGTGCTAGTAGTGGAGCCTACGAGCAGTACTTC.

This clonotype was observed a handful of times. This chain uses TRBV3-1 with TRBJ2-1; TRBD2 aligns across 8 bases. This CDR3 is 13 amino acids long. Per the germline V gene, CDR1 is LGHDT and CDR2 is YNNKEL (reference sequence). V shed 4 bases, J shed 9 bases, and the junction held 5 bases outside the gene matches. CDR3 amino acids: CASSPGLDLEQFF. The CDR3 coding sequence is TGTGCCAGCAGCCCGGGACTAGACCTTGAGCAGTTCTTC.

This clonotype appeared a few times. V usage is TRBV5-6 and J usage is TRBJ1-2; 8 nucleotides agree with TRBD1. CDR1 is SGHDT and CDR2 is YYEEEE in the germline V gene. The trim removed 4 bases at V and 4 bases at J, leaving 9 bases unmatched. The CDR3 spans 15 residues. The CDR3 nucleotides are TGTGCCAGCAGCGCCGGACAGGGTATATCCTATGGCTACACCTTC. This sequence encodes CASSAGQGISYGYTF.